Listed here are 13 T cell receptor beta chains from one sample, sequenced in a study of OX40 agonist ivuxolimab in advanced cancers. Assay: immunoSEQ multiplex PCR; the TCRdb copy retains only in-frame clones and omits some. In the table there are around 70,000 clones, roughly 82% of which are singletons. The sequencing used CD4+ or CD8+ T cells sorted from blood, collected in a trial of the OX40 agonist ivuxolimab. The receptor set was obtained from an adult with an advanced solid tumor such as melanoma, head and neck, liver or kidney cancer.

The chain has TRBV7-2 and TRBJ1-2; D perhaps matches TRBD1 (5 bases). CDR1 is SGHTA, CDR2 FQGNSA, per germline. CDR3 size: 15 residues. V shed 5 bases and J shed 1 base, with 14 bases lying between them. The CDR3 DNA is TGTGCCAGCAGCCCTCATTCGACAGTTAACTATGGCTACACCTTC. As protein: CASSPHSTVNYGYTF.

The chain carries TRBV7-2 and TRBJ2-4; TRBD2 aligns across 8 bases. V was pared by 5 bases and J by 7 bases, with 7 bases of the junction left unmatched. Germline CDR1 and CDR2: SGHTA and FQGNSA. This CDR3 has 14 amino acids. The CDR3 DNA is TGTGCCAGCAGCCAAGGACAGCGGGGGAACATTCAGTACTTC. It codes for CASSQGQRGNIQYF.

The rearrangement joins TRBV10-3 to TRBJ1-6; D is ambiguous. The ends were cut back, 2 bases at V and 10 bases at J, with 12 bases in the middle. The germline V gene encodes CDR1 ENHRY and CDR2 SYGVKD. The CDR3 runs to 14 residues. CDR3 sequence: CAISEAGFSSPLHF. The CDR3, as DNA: TGTGCCATCAGTGAGGCCGGCTTCAGCTCACCCCTCCACTTT.

The rearrangement joins TRBV6-5 to TRBJ1-2; D is possibly TRBD1 (5 bases). The CDR3 contains 13 residues. The germline V gene has CDR1 MNHEY and CDR2 SVGAGI. Trimming cost V 6 bases and J 7 bases, with 15 bases left between them. The CDR3 here is CASSPPQGTGYTF. For the CDR3, the DNA is TGTGCCAGCAGCCCCCCGCAGGGTACTGGCTACACCTTC.

The V and J genes are TRBV7-2 and TRBJ2-5, with 9 bases that match TRBD1. The DNA matches TRBJ2-7 better at its end, which makes the J call doubtful. Looked up from germline, CDR1 is SGHTA and CDR2 is FQGNSA. CDR3 length equals 17 residues. CDR3 protein: CASSLVGTGFESYEQYF. CDR3 nucleotides: TGTGCCAGCAGCTTAGTAGGGACAGGGTTTGAGTCCTACGAGCAGTACTTC.

The V and J genes are TRBV11-3 and TRBJ2-3, with 10 bases aligning to TRBD2. Germline CDR1 SGHNT, CDR2 YENEEA. The CDR3 contains 15 residues. The ends lost 5 bases at V and 4 bases at J; junction bases unmatched: 6. The CDR3 DNA reads as TGTGCCAGCAGCCCAAGTCTAGCGGGAGCAGATACGCAGTATTTT. It yields the protein CASSPSLAGADTQYF.

V and J are TRBV18 and TRBJ2-7; no clear D. The CDR3 loop spans 12 amino acids. Trimming stripped 1 base from V and 3 bases from J, with 4 bases between. Germline V gene lookup returns CDR1 KGHSH and CDR2 LQKENI. CDR3 coding DNA: TGTGCCAGCTCACCACAAAGCTACGAGCAGTACTTC. Translation gives CASSPQSYEQYF.

This rearrangement joins TRBV14 to TRBJ2-7, with 9 bases fitting TRBD2. Germline values: CDR1 SGHDN, CDR2 FVKESK. The CDR3 is 13 residues long. Germline trimming cut 0 bases from V and 7 bases from J; bases unmatched to any gene: 1. The CDR3 is CASSQDLAGEQYF. The CDR3, as DNA: TGTGCCAGCAGCCAAGACCTAGCGGGAGAGCAGTACTTC.

This chain links TRBV2 with TRBJ1-1; D is possibly TRBD1 (5 bases). Germline values: CDR1 SNHLY, CDR2 FYNNEI. Trimming removed 7 bases from V and 1 base from J, with 13 bases in between. The CDR3 loop spans 14 amino acids. The CDR3 nucleotides read TGTGCCAGCACTGGACACCTTAGGAACACTGAAGCTTTCTTT. Protein: CASTGHLRNTEAFF.

V gene TRBV7-3 combines with J gene TRBJ2-5; D gene uncertain. V was shortened by 1 base and J by 2 bases, with 8 bases between the two germline ends. The CDR3 extends over 14 amino acids. Germline V CDR1 and CDR2: SGHTA, FQGTGA. CDR3 residues: CASSLSASQETQYF. The CDR3 DNA is TGTGCCAGCAGCTTAAGTGCCTCACAAGAGACCCAGTACTTC. Full variable domain (missing parts from reference TRBV7-3 and TRBJ2-5): GAGVSQTPSNKVTEKGKYVELRCDPISGHTALYWYRQSLGQGPEFLIYFQGTGAADDSGLPNDRFFAVRPEGSVSTLKIQRTERGDSAVYLCASSLSASQETQYFGPGTRLLVL.

This clone was detected only once. This chain joins TRBV5-4 and TRBJ1-2, with D possibly matching TRBD1 (5 bases). The CDR3 contains 15 residues. Germline CDR1 is SGHNT and CDR2 is YYREEE (reference sequence). The germline V and J ends were trimmed by 2 bases and 4 bases, with 15 bases remaining between them. As DNA, the CDR3 is TGTGCCAGCAGCTTTTTCGGGTTGCAGGGCTATGGCTACACCTTC. It translates to CASSFFGLQGYGYTF.

CDR3 in amino acids: CASSDHFRVQFF. The CDR3 bases are TGTGCCAGCAGTGATCATTTTCGGGTGCAGTTCTTC. V usage is TRBV6-1 and J usage is TRBJ2-1; no reliable D call. In germline, CDR1 is MNHNS, CDR2 SASEGT. Trimming pared 3 bases from V and 12 bases from J, leaving 12 bases between. The CDR3 is 12 residues long.

The chain joins TRBV27 to TRBJ2-2; D call uncertain. V was cut by 7 bases and J by 4 bases, with 10 bases left in between. The CDR3 totals 13 residues. Germline values: CDR1 MNHEY, CDR2 SMNVEV (reference sequence). Written as DNA, the CDR3 is TGTGCCAGCATAGGCCCGGTCACCGGGGAGCTGTTTTTT. Amino acids: CASIGPVTGELFF.